This note documents a single T cell receptor beta chain sequence. The target antigen is unknown. By way of CD45RO/CCR7/CD25/CD127/CD95/CD27, the CD4+ regulatory, stem cell-like memory, central memory and naive cells were sorted. The data were obtained in a study of beta chain features in type 1 diabetes. Study-level results: Insertion counts at VDJ junctions were lower in type 1 diabetes patients, who also showed more deletions there. A possible short-template PCR bias applies equally to patients and controls.

Per germline, CDR1 SQVTM and CDR2 ANQGSEA. CDR3 size: 12 residues. The V and J ends lost 4 bases and 6 bases respectively, with 12 bases between them. cDNA synthesis used the whole RNA isolate, giving expressed TCRB sequences. Libraries were prepared by immunoSEQ multiplex PCR; TCRdb keeps only in-frame clonotypes and omits some of them. This table has around 430,000 clones, around 28% appearing once. Material: naive CD4+ T cells from blood. This clonotype was obtained from a man between 18 and 29 years old in good health. The chain carries TRBV29-1 and TRBJ1-2; D gene uncertain. The CDR3 coding sequence is TGCAGCGTTGGCGGACCAGGTGATGGCTACACCTTC. As protein: CSVGGPGDGYTF.